Each of the 5 T cell receptor beta chains below was sequenced from the same sample in a study of Graves' ophthalmopathy and Graves' hyperthyroidism. TCR beta CDR3 amplification used RNA transcripts. Second-round multiplex PCR followed a first-round RT-PCR using HTBI primers. TCRdb called the multiplex PCR reads again in MiXCR, with one record for every CDR3 protein. The sample consists of just over 600,000 distinct CDR3 sequences, approximately 21% of them appearing once. Sequencing was done on a sample of peripheral blood. The source is a young woman with stable Graves' hyperthyroidism. Some clones in this sample may be carry-over from other donors' samples.

About this clonotype: A much larger clonotype is one base distant, so this may be a read error. The genes are TRBV6-1 and TRBJ2-2, with D perhaps matching TRBD2 (6 bases). The CDR3 has 14 residues. CDR1 is MNHNS and CDR2 is SASEGT in the germline V gene. CDR3 in amino acids: CASSEPTSTGELCF. DNA of the CDR3: TGTGCCAGCAGTGAACCCACTAGCACCGGGGAGCTGTGTTTT.

The sample holds many counts of this clonotype. This chain connects TRBV6-1 to TRBJ1-1; D is perhaps TRBD1 (6 bases). Deletions cut 5 bases from V and 3 bases from J, with 22 bases between. The CDR3 has 17 residues. Germline CDR1 MNHNS, CDR2 SASEGT. The CDR3 here is CASSTHREGFIHTEAFF. DNA for the CDR3: TGTGCCAGCAGTACACACAGGGAAGGATTTATTCACACTGAAGCTTTCTTT.

V and J are TRBV7-2 and TRBJ2-7; D may be TRBD2 (6 bases). The germline gives CDR1 SGHTA, CDR2 FQGNSA. Trimming cost V 5 bases and J 2 bases, with 13 bases left between them. CDR3 length equals 14 residues. CDR3 DNA sequence: TGTGCCAGCAGCCCTCGGCGCGGGGCCTACGAGCAGTACTTC. Translated, it gives CASSPRRGAYEQYF.

This clonotype was detected only a few times. A much larger clone lies one base from this, so it may be a read error. CDR3 protein: CASSLALAKNIKYF. CDR3 DNA sequence: TGTGCCAGCAGCTTAGCCTTAGCCAAAAACATTAAGTACTTC. This rearrangement joins TRBV7-9 to TRBJ2-4; D is uncertain. CDR3 length: 14 residues. Germline CDR1 reads SEHNR; CDR2 reads FQNEAQ (reference sequence).

This clonotype was seen repeatedly, ten times or more. V gene TRBV18 combines with J gene TRBJ2-7, with 7 bases lining up with TRBD1. CDR1 is KGHSH, CDR2 LQKENI, per germline. This CDR3 spans 14 amino acids. Trimming cost V 2 bases and J 6 bases; bases outside gene matches: 7. CDR3 protein: CASSPSRQGFEQYF. DNA for the CDR3: TGTGCCAGCTCACCATCGCGACAGGGCTTCGAGCAGTACTTC.